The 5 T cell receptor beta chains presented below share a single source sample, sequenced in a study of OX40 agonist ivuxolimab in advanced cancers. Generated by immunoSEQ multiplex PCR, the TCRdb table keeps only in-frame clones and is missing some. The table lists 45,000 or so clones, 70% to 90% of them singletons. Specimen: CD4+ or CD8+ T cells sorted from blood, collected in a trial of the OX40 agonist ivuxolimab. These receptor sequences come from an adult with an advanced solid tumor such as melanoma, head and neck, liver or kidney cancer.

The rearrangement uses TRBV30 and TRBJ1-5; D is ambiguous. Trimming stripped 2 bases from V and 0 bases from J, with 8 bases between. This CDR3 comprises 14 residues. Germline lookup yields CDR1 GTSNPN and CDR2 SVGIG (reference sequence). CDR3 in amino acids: CAWSSPVSNQPQHF. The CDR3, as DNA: TGTGCCTGGAGTTCCCCTGTTAGCAATCAGCCCCAGCATTTT.

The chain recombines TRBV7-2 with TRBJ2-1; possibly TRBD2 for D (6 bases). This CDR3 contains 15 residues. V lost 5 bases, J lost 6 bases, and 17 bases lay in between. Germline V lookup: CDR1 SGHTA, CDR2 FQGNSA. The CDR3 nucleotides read TGTGCCAGCAGCCCGTCTCGGGGAGGAGGCAATGAGCAGTTCTTC. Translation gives CASSPSRGGGNEQFF.

CDR3 residues: CSVEDGTGLTALTF. The CDR3, as DNA: TGCAGCGTTGAAGATGGGACAGGGTTGACGGCTCTCACCTTC. This chain connects TRBV29-1 to TRBJ1-2, with 9 bases aligning to TRBD1. CDR3 length: 14 amino acids. J lost 13 bases, V lost 0 bases, and 12 bases had no gene match. CDR1 SQVTM and CDR2 ANQGSEA come from the germline V gene. The full variable domain, in which reference TRBV29-1 and TRBJ1-2 provide the parts outside the CDR3, is SAVISQKPSRDICQRGTSLTIQCQVDSQVTMMFWYRQQPGQSLTLIATANQGSEATYESGFVIDKFPISRPNLTFSTLTVSNMSPEDSSIYLCSVEDGTGLTALTFGSGTRLTVV.

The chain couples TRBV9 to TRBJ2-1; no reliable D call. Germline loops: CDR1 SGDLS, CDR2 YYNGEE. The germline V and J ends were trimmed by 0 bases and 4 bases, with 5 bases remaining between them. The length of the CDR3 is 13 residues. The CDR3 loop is CASSVDGYNEQFF. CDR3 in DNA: TGTGCCAGCAGCGTAGACGGGTACAATGAGCAGTTCTTC.

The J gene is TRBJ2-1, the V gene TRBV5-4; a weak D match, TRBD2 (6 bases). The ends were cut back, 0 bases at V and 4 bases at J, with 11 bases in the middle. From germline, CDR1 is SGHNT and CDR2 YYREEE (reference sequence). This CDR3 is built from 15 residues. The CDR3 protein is CASSLEASGYNEQFF. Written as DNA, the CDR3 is TGTGCCAGCAGCTTGGAGGCGAGCGGGTACAATGAGCAGTTCTTC.